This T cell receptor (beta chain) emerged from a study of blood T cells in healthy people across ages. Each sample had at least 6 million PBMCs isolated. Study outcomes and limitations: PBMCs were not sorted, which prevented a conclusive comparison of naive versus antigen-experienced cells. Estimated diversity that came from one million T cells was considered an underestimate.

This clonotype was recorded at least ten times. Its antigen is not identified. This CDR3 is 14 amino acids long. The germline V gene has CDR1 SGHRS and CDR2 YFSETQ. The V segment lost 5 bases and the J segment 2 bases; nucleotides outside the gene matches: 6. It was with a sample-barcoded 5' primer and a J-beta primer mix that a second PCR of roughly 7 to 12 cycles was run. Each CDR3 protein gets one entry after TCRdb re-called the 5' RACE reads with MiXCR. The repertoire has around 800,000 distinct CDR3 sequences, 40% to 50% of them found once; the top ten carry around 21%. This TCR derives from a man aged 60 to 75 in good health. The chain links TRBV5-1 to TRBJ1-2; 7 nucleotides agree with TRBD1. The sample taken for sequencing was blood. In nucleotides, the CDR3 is TGCGCCAGCAGACGCGGACAGGACAACTATGGCTACACCTTC. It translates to CASRRGQDNYGYTF.